This T cell receptor beta chain was sequenced for a study of cytomegalovirus exposure and HLA in healthy donors. Findings and limits, study-wide: In an earlier analysis, in some 540 donors, most V segments appeared productive either ~87% or ~30% of the time. Apparent HLA restriction characterized most CMV-associated TCR beta chains in a later analysis.

The PCR made use of 60 Vbeta and 13 Jbeta primers. Libraries were prepared by immunoSEQ multiplex PCR; TCRdb keeps only in-frame clonotypes and omits some of them. This repertoire shows 200,000 to 250,000 clones, approximately 80% found once; its top ten account for more than 0.6%. Regarding this clone: Antigen specificity is unknown.

The germline V gene encodes CDR1 SNHLY and CDR2 FYNNEI. The V and J ends lost 6 bases and 4 bases respectively, with 20 bases between them. This CDR3 comprises 16 residues. This sequence was found in a boy under 10 years old in good health and CMV-seronegative. Sequencing was performed on PBMCs. This chain joins TRBV2 and TRBJ2-3; tentative D call: TRBD2 (6 bases). The CDR3 region is CASRGRVGIAADTQYF. The CDR3 bases are TGTGCCAGCAGGGGACGGGTGGGTATAGCGGCAGATACGCAGTATTTT. Combining the CDR3 with reference TRBV2 and TRBJ2-3 gives the whole variable domain EPEVTQTPSHQVTQMGQEVILRCVPISNHLYFYWYRQILGQKVEFLVSFYNNEISEKSEIFDDQFSVERPDGSNFTLKIRSTKLEDSAMYFCASRGRVGIAADTQYFGPGTRLTVL.